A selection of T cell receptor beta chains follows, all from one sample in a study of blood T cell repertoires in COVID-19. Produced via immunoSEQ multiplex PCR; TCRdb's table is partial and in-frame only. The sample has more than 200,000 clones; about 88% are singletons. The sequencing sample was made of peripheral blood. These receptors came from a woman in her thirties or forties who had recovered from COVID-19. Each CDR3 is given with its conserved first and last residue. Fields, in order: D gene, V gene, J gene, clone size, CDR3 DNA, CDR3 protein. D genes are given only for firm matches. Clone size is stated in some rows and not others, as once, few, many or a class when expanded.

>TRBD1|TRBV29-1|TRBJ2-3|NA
TGCAGCGTAAGGACAGGGAGCACAGATACGCAGTATTTT
CSVRTGSTDTQYF
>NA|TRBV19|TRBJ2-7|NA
TGTGCCAGTAGTCCCGGGTATACCTACGAGCAGTACTTC
CASSPGYTYEQYF
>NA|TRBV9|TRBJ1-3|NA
TGTGCCAGCAGCGTAGAAGGACTCTCTGGAAACACCATATATTTT
CASSVEGLSGNTIYF
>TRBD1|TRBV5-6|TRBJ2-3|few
TGTGCCAGCAGCTGGACAGGGCCAGATACGCAGTATTTT
CASSWTGPDTQYF
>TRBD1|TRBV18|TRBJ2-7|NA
TGTGCCAGCTCAGAGGACAGGGGGCGAGGCAACGAGCAGTACTTC
CASSEDRGRGNEQYF
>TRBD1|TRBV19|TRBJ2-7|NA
TGTGCCAGTAGTCCTCGACAGGGTGGCTCCTACGAGCAGTACTTC
CASSPRQGGSYEQYF
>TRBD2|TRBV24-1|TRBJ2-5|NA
TGTGCCACCTCCACGGGGGGGGCAGGAGAGACCCAGTACTTC
CATSTGGAGETQYF
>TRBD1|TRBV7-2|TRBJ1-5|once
TGTGCCAGCAGCTTAGGACAGGGCAACCAGCCCCAGCATTTT
CASSLGQGNQPQHF
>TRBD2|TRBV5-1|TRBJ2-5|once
TGCGCCAGCAGCCAGCGGGGGGGCCAGGAGACCCAGTACTTC
CASSQRGGQETQYF
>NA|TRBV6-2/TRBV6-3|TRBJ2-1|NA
TGTGCCAGCAGTACAGGGTTCGGATATGAGCAGTTCTTC
CASSTGFGYEQFF
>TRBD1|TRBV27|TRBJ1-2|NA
TGTGCCAGCAGTTTTTCCGGGACAGGGGGCTACACCTTC
CASSFSGTGGYTF
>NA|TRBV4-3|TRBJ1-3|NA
TGCGCCAGCAGCGCGTCGGGGTCGGGAAACACCATATATTTT
CASSASGSGNTIYF
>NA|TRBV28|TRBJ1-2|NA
TGTGCCAGCAGTTCCACAGGGTATGGCTACACCTTC
CASSSTGYGYTF
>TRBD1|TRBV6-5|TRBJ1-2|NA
TGTGCCAGCAGTACCTTGGGACAGGATGGCTACACCTTC
CASSTLGQDGYTF
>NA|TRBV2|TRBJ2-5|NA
TGTGCCAGCAGCGAAGACAGTTATCAAGAGACCCAGTACTTC
CASSEDSYQETQYF
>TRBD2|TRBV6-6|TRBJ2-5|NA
TGTGCCAGCCGACTAGCGGGAGAGAAAGAGACCCAGTACTTC
CASRLAGEKETQYF
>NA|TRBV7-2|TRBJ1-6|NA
TGTGCCAGCAGCCTTTACGGACAGACGAGCTCCTATAATTCACCCCTCCACTTT
CASSLYGQTSSYNSPLHF
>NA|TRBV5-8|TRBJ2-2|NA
TGTGCCAGCAGCTTGTACATCGGGACGGGGGCCGGGGAGCTGTTTTTT
CASSLYIGTGAGELFF
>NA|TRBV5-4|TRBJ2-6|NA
TGTGCCAGCAGACGACAGTCCTCTGGGGCCAACGTCCTGACTTTC
CASRRQSSGANVLTF
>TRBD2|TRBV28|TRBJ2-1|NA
TGTGCCAGCAGTGGGGGGGGCTCCTACAATGAGCAGTTCTTC
CASSGGGSYNEQFF
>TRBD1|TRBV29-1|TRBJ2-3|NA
TGCAGCGTTGAATACGGGACAGGGGGCCTACTCACAGATACGCAGTATTTT
CSVEYGTGGLLTDTQYF
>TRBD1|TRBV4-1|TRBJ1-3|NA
TGCGCCAGCAGCCTCATTCACAGGGGGCAAGGTGGAAACACCATATATTTT
CASSLIHRGQGGNTIYF
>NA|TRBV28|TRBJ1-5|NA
TGTGCCAGCAGCCTCCCGGGGTCTAGCAATCAGCCCCAGCATTTT
CASSLPGSSNQPQHF
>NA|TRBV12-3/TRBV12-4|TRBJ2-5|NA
TGTGCCAGCAGTCGTCTCGCGGAAGAGACCCAGTACTTC
CASSRLAEETQYF
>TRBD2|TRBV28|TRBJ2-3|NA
TGTGCCAGCGGTTATCCGGGACTAGCGCCCGGCGGAGATACGCAGTATTTT
CASGYPGLAPGGDTQYF
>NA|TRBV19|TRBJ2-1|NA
TGTGCCAGTAGTCAGAGGGCGGGCATCTCCTACAATGAGCAGTTCTTC
CASSQRAGISYNEQFF
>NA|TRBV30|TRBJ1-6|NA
TGTGCCTGGAGTGTCCAGACCTATAATTCACCCCTCCACTTT
CAWSVQTYNSPLHF
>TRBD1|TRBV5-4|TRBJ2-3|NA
TGTGCCAGCAGCTTGGCGACAGGGGAAACAGATACGCAGTATTTT
CASSLATGETDTQYF
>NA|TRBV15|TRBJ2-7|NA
TGTGCCACCAGCAGAGACCCCGGACAGTTCTACGAGCAGTACTTC
CATSRDPGQFYEQYF
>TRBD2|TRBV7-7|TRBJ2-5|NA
TGTGCTAGCAGCCCCGGACTAGCGGGGCGAGAGACCCAGTACTTC
CASSPGLAGRETQYF
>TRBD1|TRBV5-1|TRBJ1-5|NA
TGCGCCAGCAGCTTGGCAGGGGGTTGGCAGCCCCAGCATTTT
CASSLAGGWQPQHF
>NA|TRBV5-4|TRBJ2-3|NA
TGTGCCAGCAGCCGGACTTTCGATACGCAGTATTTT
CASSRTFDTQYF
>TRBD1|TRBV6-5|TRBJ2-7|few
TGTGCCAGCAGAAGGACAGGGACCTACGAGCAGTACTTC
CASRRTGTYEQYF
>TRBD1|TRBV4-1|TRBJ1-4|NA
TGCGCCAGCAGCCAAGATCGGGTTCGACAGGGAGGCGAAAAACTGTTTTTT
CASSQDRVRQGGEKLFF
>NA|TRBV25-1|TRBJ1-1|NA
TGTGCCAGCAGCCGGGACACCCGGAACACTGAAGCTTTCTTT
CASSRDTRNTEAFF
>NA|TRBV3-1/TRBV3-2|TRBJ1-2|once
TGTGCCAGCAGCCCTCGCGGGGGAACCTATGGCTACACCTTC
CASSPRGGTYGYTF
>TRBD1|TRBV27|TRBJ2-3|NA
TGTGCCAGCAGTTCCCGGGACAGGGCGATGACGGGAGATACGCAGTATTTT
CASSSRDRAMTGDTQYF
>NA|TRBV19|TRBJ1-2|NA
TGTGCCAGTAGTCCAAACGGGGATGGCTACACCTTC
CASSPNGDGYTF
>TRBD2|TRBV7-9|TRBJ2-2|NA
TGTGCCAGCAGCTGGGGACTAGCGGGGGAGAGGAACACCGGGGAGCTGTTTTTT
CASSWGLAGERNTGELFF
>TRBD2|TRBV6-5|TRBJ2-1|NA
TGTGCCAGCAGAACTAGCGGGTCCTACAATGAGCAGTTCTTC
CASRTSGSYNEQFF
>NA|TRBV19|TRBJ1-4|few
TGTGCCAGTAGTATTACGGGGGCAACTAATGAAAAACTGTTTTTT
CASSITGATNEKLFF
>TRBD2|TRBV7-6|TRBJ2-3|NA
TGTGCCAGCAGCTTCGGTATCGCGGGAGGGGGGACAGATACGCAGTATTTT
CASSFGIAGGGTDTQYF
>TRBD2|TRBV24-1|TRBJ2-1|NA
TGTGCCACCAGTACGAGCGGGGGCCTCTACAATGAGCAGTTCTTC
CATSTSGGLYNEQFF
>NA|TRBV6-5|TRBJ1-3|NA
TGTGCCAGCAGTTACAAACAGGGAACTGGAAACACCATATATTTT
CASSYKQGTGNTIYF
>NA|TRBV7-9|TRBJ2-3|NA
TGTGCCAGCAGCTTAGCTGCAGGGAGCACAGATACGCAGTATTTT
CASSLAAGSTDTQYF
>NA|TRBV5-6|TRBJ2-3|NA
TGTGCCAGCAGCTCCTGGCGTGGGCCAGCTAGCACAGATACGCAGTATTTT
CASSSWRGPASTDTQYF
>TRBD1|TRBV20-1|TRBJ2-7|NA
TGCAGTGCTAGTGGCTTACAGGGGTCCCCCTACGAGCAGTACTTC
CSASGLQGSPYEQYF
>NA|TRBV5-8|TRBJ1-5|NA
TGTGCCAGCAGCTTCTCGGGGGGACGCAATCAGCCCCAGCATTTT
CASSFSGGRNQPQHF
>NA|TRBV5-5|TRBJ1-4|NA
TGTGCCAGCAGCTTCGACACCTATAATGAAAAACTGTTTTTT
CASSFDTYNEKLFF
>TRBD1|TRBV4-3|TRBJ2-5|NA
TGCGCCAGCAGCCTCCGGGACAGGGGGGAGACCCAGTACTTC
CASSLRDRGETQYF
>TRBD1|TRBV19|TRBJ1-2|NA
TGTGCCAGTAGTGGCCCCGGGACAGGTCTTTCTTACACCTTC
CASSGPGTGLSYTF
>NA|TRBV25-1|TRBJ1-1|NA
TGTGCCAGCAGTGAATATGACAGAAGGAACACTGAAGCTTTCTTT
CASSEYDRRNTEAFF
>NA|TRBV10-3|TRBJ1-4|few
TGTGCCATCAGTGCCCGGGGGGGTCGCGTAACTAATGAAAAACTGTTTTTT
CAISARGGRVTNEKLFF